One sample yielded the 23 T cell receptor beta chains listed below, sequenced in a study of blood T cell repertoires in COVID-19. Measured with immunoSEQ multiplex PCR; TCRdb has only the in-frame clones, and not every one. The sample carries about 180,000 clones, about 82% recorded once. Source material: peripheral blood. These receptors were obtained from a man in his 70s with active or convalescent COVID-19.

V and J are TRBV4-1 and TRBJ1-2; D ambiguous. The CDR3 runs to 16 residues. V was shortened by 3 bases and J by 4 bases, with 18 bases between the two germline ends. Germline V CDR1 and CDR2: MGHRA, YSYEKL. The CDR3 region has the DNA TGCGCCAGCAGCCAGCAGACCGGACGGACTAGCTATGGCTACACCTTC. Protein sequence: CASSQQTGRTSYGYTF.

This clone showed up just once. The CDR3 spells CSGLGHTNTEAFF. DNA for the CDR3: TGCAGCGGATTAGGACATACGAACACTGAAGCTTTCTTT. V and J are TRBV29-1 and TRBJ1-1, with a tentative D call TRBD1 (5 bases). V shed 7 bases and J shed 1 base, with 13 bases lying between them. The CDR3 loop spans 13 amino acids. Germline assignment: CDR1 SQVTM and CDR2 ANQGSEA.

This clone appeared a few times. This chain connects TRBV30 to TRBJ1-1, with 10 nucleotides matching TRBD1. V dropped 0 bases and J dropped 5; count of bases not matched to a gene: 3. Germline V gene data show CDR1 as GTSNPN and CDR2 as SVGIG (reference sequence). The CDR3 is 14 amino acids. As DNA, the CDR3 is TGTGCCTGGAGTGTAGGGACAGGGGAAACTGAAGCTTTCTTT. The encoded protein is CAWSVGTGETEAFF.

Remarks on this clone: A clone one base away is much larger, so this may be a read error. The sample carries other DNA sequences with the same CDR3. V is TRBV7-8 and J is TRBJ1-4, with 10 bases lining up with TRBD1. This CDR3 contains 13 residues. CDR1 SGHVS and CDR2 FQNEAQ come from the germline V gene. V trimming: 5 bases; J trimming: 7 bases; junction bases outside the gene matches: 1. The CDR3 sequence is CASSRTGGEKLFF. The DNA of the CDR3 is TGTGCCAGCAGCCGGACAGGGGGTGAAAAACTGTTTTTT.

The rearrangement links TRBV7-8 to TRBJ2-1; TRBD2 might be the D (6 bases). This CDR3 has 12 amino acids. Trimming took 5 bases from V and 8 from J, leaving 10 bases between them. The V gene's germline CDR1 is SGHVS and CDR2 FQNEAQ. Written as DNA, the CDR3 is TGTGCCAGCAGCCTGGGGAGGTATGAGCAGTTCTTC. It translates to CASSLGRYEQFF.

The chain uses TRBV5-1 and TRBJ1-2, with TRBD1 matching over 7 bases. J was trimmed by 7 bases and V by 0 bases; bases with no gene match: 6. The germline V gene has CDR1 SGHRS and CDR2 YFSETQ. The CDR3 contains 14 residues. CDR3 coding DNA: TGCGCCAGCAGCTTGGACCAGGGGGGAAGTGGCTACACCTTC. Amino acids: CASSLDQGGSGYTF. The full variable domain, rest sourced from reference TRBV5-1 and TRBJ1-2, is KAGVTQTPRYLIKTRGQQVTLSCSPISGHRSVSWYQQTPGQGLQFLFEYFSETQRNKGNFPGRFSGRQFSNSRSEMNVSTLELGDSALYLCASSLDQGGSGYTFGSGTRLTVV.

This chain uses TRBV7-6 with TRBJ1-3; D is perhaps TRBD1 (5 bases). Trimming pared 1 base from V and 3 bases from J, leaving 16 bases between. CDR1 SGHVS and CDR2 FNYEAQ come from the germline V gene. The CDR3 consists of 17 residues. CDR3 bases: TGTGCCAGCAGCTTAGGGATTGGACAAACCCTTGGAAACACCATATATTTT. Its protein is CASSLGIGQTLGNTIYF. Variable domain in full (rest from reference TRBV7-6 and TRBJ1-3): GAGVSQSPRYKVTKRGQDVALRCDPISGHVSLYWYRQALGQGPEFLTYFNYEAQQDKSGLPNDRFSAERPEGSISTLTIQRTEQRDSAMYRCASSLGIGQTLGNTIYFGEGSWLTVV.

As regards this clone: Other DNA sequences within the sample encode an identical CDR3. The rearrangement uses TRBV3-1 (or the pseudogene TRBV3-2) and TRBJ1-5; TRBD1 matches at 10 bases. Germline V gene sequence: CDR1 LGHDT, CDR2 YNNKEL (reference sequence). This CDR3 comprises 17 residues. The J segment lost 2 bases and the V segment lost 0 bases, leaving 4 bases of the junction unmatched. The DNA of the CDR3 is TGTGCCAGCAGCCAAGATTCCGGGACAGGGGGCAATCAGCCCCAGCATTTT. The encoded protein is CASSQDSGTGGNQPQHF.

Turning to this clone: With a much larger clone just one base away, this may be a read error. The gene calls are TRBV7-8 and TRBJ1-2; TRBD1 is a possible D gene (6 bases). V was pared by 5 bases and J by 6 bases, with 7 bases between. CDR3 size: 11 residues. Germline loops: CDR1 SGHVS, CDR2 FQNEAQ. CDR3 region: CASSPGDGYTF. In DNA, the CDR3 is TGTGCCAGCAGCCCAGGGGATGGCTACACCTTC.

V and J are TRBV7-2 and TRBJ1-4; the match to TRBD1 covers 10 bases. The CDR3 consists of 14 residues. The V segment lost 4 bases and the J segment 8 bases; nucleotides outside the gene matches: 4. Germline V gene lookup returns CDR1 SGHTA and CDR2 FQGNSA. CDR3 coding DNA: TGTGCCAGCAGCTCCGGGACAGGGGACGAAAAACTGTTTTTT. It specifies CASSSGTGDEKLFF.

The chain has TRBV4-2 and TRBJ2-7, with a possible D match to TRBD2 (6 bases). The CDR3 has 13 residues. Looked up from germline, CDR1 is LGHNA and CDR2 is YNFKEQ. CDR3 coding DNA: TGTGCTGTCGCAGGAGGGGCCTCCTACGAGCAGTACTTC. Amino acids: CAVAGGASYEQYF.

This sequence joins TRBV18 and TRBJ2-7; D is perhaps TRBD1 (7 bases). The CDR3 is made up of 15 amino acids. Germline lookup yields CDR1 KGHSH and CDR2 LQKENI. Trimming cost V 5 bases and J 4 bases, with 18 bases left between them. In DNA, the CDR3 is TGTGCCAGCTCAGGTCCTGGAGGGGGCGGGTACGAGCAGTACTTC. This codes for CASSGPGGGGYEQYF.

The gene calls are TRBV2 and TRBJ1-2, with TRBD1 as a possible D gene (6 bases). V was shortened by 7 bases and J by 8 bases, with 14 bases between the two germline ends. Germline V CDR1 and CDR2: SNHLY, FYNNEI. CDR3 length equals 12 residues. The CDR3 region is CASNSRGNGYTF. CDR3 in DNA: TGTGCCAGCAACTCCAGGGGAAACGGCTACACCTTC.

The V call is TRBV14, the J call TRBJ2-4, with D perhaps matching TRBD1 (6 bases). The V end was cut by 9 bases, the J end by 2 bases, with 11 bases between. This CDR3 contains 13 residues. Germline V gene data show CDR1 as SGHDN and CDR2 as FVKESK. CDR3 nucleotides: TGTGCCAGTTCCACAGGGACCAAAAACATTCAGTACTTC. Residues: CASSTGTKNIQYF.

This chain joins TRBV5-8 and TRBJ1-1; D remains ambiguous. V gave up 1 base and J gave up 1 base, with 5 bases separating them. The CDR3 extends over 13 amino acids. CDR1 SGHTS and CDR2 YDEGEE come from the germline V gene. The CDR3 region is CASSLWQNTEAFF. The CDR3 DNA reads TGTGCCAGCAGCTTGTGGCAGAACACTGAAGCTTTCTTT. The variable domain in full, with the rest retrieved from reference TRBV5-8 and TRBJ1-1, is EAGVTQSPTHLIKTRGQQATLRCSPISGHTSVYWYQQALGLGLQFLLWYDEGEERNRGNFPPRFSGRQFPNYSSELNVNALELEDSALYLCASSLWQNTEAFFGQGTRLTVV.

V and J are TRBV14 and TRBJ1-1; D remains ambiguous. The CDR3 extends over 14 amino acids. CDR1 and CDR2 from the germline V gene are SGHDN and FVKESK. The V gene lost 4 bases and the J gene lost 3 bases, with 12 bases spanning the gap. CDR3: CASSLQVGHTEAFF. For the CDR3, the DNA is TGTGCCAGCAGCCTCCAGGTCGGCCACACTGAAGCTTTCTTT.

In its sample, this clone was seen once. The chain recombines TRBV5-1 with TRBJ2-3; TRBD2 might be the D (6 bases). The CDR3 consists of 14 residues. With 3 bases removed from V and 4 bases from J, the gap between germline ends came to 12 bases. Germline V CDR1 and CDR2: SGHRS, YFSETQ. Here the CDR3 reads CASSSGLLADTQYF. CDR3 bases: TGCGCCAGCAGCTCGGGACTCCTCGCAGATACGCAGTATTTT.

CDR3 in DNA: TGCAGCGGGACAGTTTACGGTGAGCAGTTCTTC. As protein: CSGTVYGEQFF. The chain has TRBV29-1 and TRBJ2-1; D is perhaps TRBD1 (6 bases). CDR1 and CDR2 from the germline V gene are SQVTM and ANQGSEA. Trimming left V 7 bases short and J 9 bases short, with 13 bases between. There are 11 residues in the CDR3.

This sequence joins TRBV11-3 and TRBJ1-1; perhaps TRBD1 as D (6 bases). Germline CDR1 reads SGHNT; CDR2 reads YENEEA. The CDR3 sequence is 15 residues long. Trimming took off 1 base at V and 8 bases at J, with 17 bases between the two ends. The CDR3 spells CASSLGLAQGEEAFF. CDR3 DNA sequence: TGTGCCAGCAGCTTAGGATTGGCACAGGGAGAGGAAGCTTTCTTT.

This clone was observed a single time. The chain combines TRBV11-2 with TRBJ2-5, with D possibly being TRBD2 (6 bases). The germline V gene encodes CDR1 SGHAT and CDR2 FQNNGV. The CDR3 length is 14 residues. V lost 4 bases, J lost 2 bases, and 11 bases lay in between. The CDR3 sequence: CASSSQRAQETQYF. CDR3 nucleotide sequence: TGTGCCAGCAGCTCCCAGCGGGCGCAAGAGACCCAGTACTTC.

The chain employs TRBV14 and TRBJ2-1, with TRBD2 matching over 7 bases. The CDR3 extends over 17 amino acids. With V trimmed by 2 bases and J by 7 bases, 14 bases remained unmatched. The germline CDR1 and CDR2 sequences are SGHDN and FVKESK. The CDR3 bases are TGTGCCAGCAGCCAAAGGATATCGTCGGGGAGGGAGAATGAGCAGTTCTTC. Amino acids: CASSQRISSGRENEQFF.

The chain uses TRBV5-1 and TRBJ1-1; the D is unclear. The germline V gene encodes CDR1 SGHRS and CDR2 YFSETQ. Trimming left V 4 bases short and J 0 bases short, with 13 bases between. The CDR3 is made up of 15 amino acids. The CDR3 loop reads CASSLTRTLNTEAFF. CDR3 nucleotide sequence: TGCGCCAGCAGCCTCACTAGGACGTTGAACACTGAAGCTTTCTTT. The full variable domain, in which reference TRBV5-1 and TRBJ1-1 provide the parts outside the CDR3, is KAGVTQTPRYLIKTRGQQVTLSCSPISGHRSVSWYQQTPGQGLQFLFEYFSETQRNKGNFPGRFSGRQFSNSRSEMNVSTLELGDSALYLCASSLTRTLNTEAFFGQGTRLTVV.

V usage is TRBV10-3 and J usage is TRBJ1-2; 10 nucleotides agree with TRBD1. The germline CDR1 and CDR2 sequences are ENHRY and SYGVKD. J gave up 7 bases and V 3 bases, and 8 bases lay outside the gene matches. This CDR3 spans 15 amino acids. The CDR3 loop reads CAISDSGQGMTGYTF. As DNA, the CDR3 is TGTGCCATCAGTGATTCGGGACAGGGGATGACTGGCTACACCTTC.